The rows below give T cell receptor beta chains drawn from one sample of a study of blood T cell repertoires in COVID-19. Clones were sequenced by immunoSEQ multiplex PCR, and TCRdb holds only the in-frame ones, with some missing. The repertoire holds tens of thousands of clones, with 80% to 90% as singletons. Sequencing was done on a sample of peripheral blood. These TCRs come from a man aged 45-65 years with acute or convalescent COVID-19. Both conserved end residues are part of each CDR3. The D gene is left open where the match is weak. Some rows mark clone size as missing; the rest say once, few, many or name a class of expanded clone.

d_gene: TRBD1; abundance: .; j_gene: TRBJ1-2; v_gene: TRBV5-4; CDR3nt: TGTGCCAGCAAACGGACAGGGGGAACCTATGGCTACACCTTC; CDR3aa: CASKRTGGTYGYTF
d_gene: .; abundance: .; j_gene: TRBJ1-2; v_gene: TRBV7-9; CDR3nt: TGTGCCAGCAGCACTTGGGACCGTGCGGGGAATGGCTACACCTTC; CDR3aa: CASSTWDRAGNGYTF
d_gene: .; abundance: .; j_gene: TRBJ1-2; v_gene: TRBV6-4; CDR3nt: TGTGCCAGCAGTGATCGTCAGGGTCAGGGCTACACCTTC; CDR3aa: CASSDRQGQGYTF
d_gene: TRBD1; abundance: few; j_gene: TRBJ1-2; v_gene: TRBV7-6; CDR3nt: TGTGCCAGCAGCTCCCAGGGGGATGGCTACACCTTC; CDR3aa: CASSSQGDGYTF
d_gene: .; abundance: .; j_gene: TRBJ2-1; v_gene: TRBV7-8; CDR3nt: TGTGCCAGCAGCTTAAGAACCCGAACACATTGGCAGTTCTTC; CDR3aa: CASSLRTRTHWQFF
d_gene: TRBD1; abundance: .; j_gene: TRBJ1-4; v_gene: TRBV25-1; CDR3nt: TGTGCCAGCAGTGACCCGACAGGGGAGAATGAAAAACTGTTTTTT; CDR3aa: CASSDPTGENEKLFF
d_gene: TRBD1; abundance: .; j_gene: TRBJ1-4; v_gene: TRBV19; CDR3nt: TGTGCCAGTAGTACGAGGACAGGAGGTAATGAAAAACTGTTTTTT; CDR3aa: CASSTRTGGNEKLFF
d_gene: TRBD2; abundance: .; j_gene: TRBJ2-5; v_gene: TRBV20-1; CDR3nt: TGCAGTGCTAGTCCCCCTAGCGGGCGTCGTACCCAAGAGACCCAGTACTTC; CDR3aa: CSASPPSGRRTQETQYF
d_gene: TRBD2; abundance: .; j_gene: TRBJ2-1; v_gene: TRBV9; CDR3nt: TGTGCCAGCAGCATACTAGCGGGGGCCGAGGGTGAGCAGTTCTTC; CDR3aa: CASSILAGAEGEQFF
d_gene: TRBD1; abundance: .; j_gene: TRBJ1-5; v_gene: TRBV6-5; CDR3nt: TGTGCCAGCAGATTTCGGGACAGGGGCAATCAGCCCCAGCATTTT; CDR3aa: CASRFRDRGNQPQHF
d_gene: TRBD1; abundance: .; j_gene: TRBJ2-2; v_gene: TRBV7-2; CDR3nt: TGTGCCAGCAGCAAAAGGGACAGGGGGACCGGGGAGCTGTTTTTT; CDR3aa: CASSKRDRGTGELFF
d_gene: .; abundance: few; j_gene: TRBJ2-5; v_gene: TRBV19; CDR3nt: TGTGCCAGTAGTATGGGGGGCCAAGAGACCCAGTACTTC; CDR3aa: CASSMGGQETQYF
d_gene: TRBD2; abundance: .; j_gene: TRBJ2-1; v_gene: TRBV7-7; CDR3nt: TGTGCCAGCAGCCCCCATCCGGCGACTAGCGGAGACTACAATGAGCAGTTCTTC; CDR3aa: CASSPHPATSGDYNEQFF
d_gene: TRBD1; abundance: once; j_gene: TRBJ2-7; v_gene: TRBV7-6; CDR3nt: TGTGCCAGCAGCTCACAGGGGGCCAGGGATGACGAGCAGTACTTC; CDR3aa: CASSSQGARDDEQYF
d_gene: .; abundance: .; j_gene: TRBJ2-3; v_gene: TRBV6-2/TRBV6-3; CDR3nt: TGTGCCAGCAGACCTCACCCCGGCAGAGGTACCGCAGATACGCAGTATTTT; CDR3aa: CASRPHPGRGTADTQYF
d_gene: TRBD1; abundance: .; j_gene: TRBJ1-4; v_gene: TRBV28; CDR3nt: TGTGCCAGCAGCCCAGGGGGCGGCACTAATGAAAAACTGTTTTTT; CDR3aa: CASSPGGGTNEKLFF
d_gene: .; abundance: few; j_gene: TRBJ1-2; v_gene: TRBV7-9; CDR3nt: TGTGCCAGCAGCTTACCGGGGGAAAACTATGGCTACACCTTC; CDR3aa: CASSLPGENYGYTF
d_gene: .; abundance: .; j_gene: TRBJ2-7; v_gene: TRBV6-2/TRBV6-3; CDR3nt: TGTGCCAGCAGTCGAACCGGGACTCCCTACGAGCAGTACTTC; CDR3aa: CASSRTGTPYEQYF
d_gene: TRBD1; abundance: once; j_gene: TRBJ1-6; v_gene: TRBV28; CDR3nt: TGTGCCAGCAGTTTTACAGGGGCCGGTTTGGATTCACCCCTCCACTTT; CDR3aa: CASSFTGAGLDSPLHF
d_gene: TRBD2; abundance: .; j_gene: TRBJ2-1; v_gene: TRBV7-9; CDR3nt: TGTGCCAGCAGCTTTGGGGGGCTAGCGGGAGGCAGCTCCTACAATGAGCAGTTCTTC; CDR3aa: CASSFGGLAGGSSYNEQFF
d_gene: .; abundance: .; j_gene: TRBJ2-1; v_gene: TRBV19; CDR3nt: TGTGCCAGTAGTATTAGCCGATCGACCAATGAGCAGTTCTTC; CDR3aa: CASSISRSTNEQFF
d_gene: TRBD2; abundance: few; j_gene: TRBJ2-7; v_gene: TRBV7-9; CDR3nt: TGTGCCAGCAGCACCGGGACTAGCGCGTTAGAGCAGTACTTC; CDR3aa: CASSTGTSALEQYF
d_gene: .; abundance: .; j_gene: TRBJ1-1; v_gene: TRBV6-6; CDR3nt: TGTGCCACCGCGCGGGTCGGTGGGGGCGTAGGAGAAGCTTTCTTT; CDR3aa: CATARVGGGVGEAFF